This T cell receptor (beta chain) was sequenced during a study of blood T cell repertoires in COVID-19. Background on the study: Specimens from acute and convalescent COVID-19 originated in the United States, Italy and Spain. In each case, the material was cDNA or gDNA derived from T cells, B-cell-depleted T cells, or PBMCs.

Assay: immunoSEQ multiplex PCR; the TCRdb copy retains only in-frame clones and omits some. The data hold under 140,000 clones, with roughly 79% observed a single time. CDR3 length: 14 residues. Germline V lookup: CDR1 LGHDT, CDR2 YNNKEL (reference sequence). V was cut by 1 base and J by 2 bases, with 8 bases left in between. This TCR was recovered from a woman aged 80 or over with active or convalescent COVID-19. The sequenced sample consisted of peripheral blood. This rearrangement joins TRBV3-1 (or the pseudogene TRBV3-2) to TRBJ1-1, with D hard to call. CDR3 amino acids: CASSQVGGNTEAFF. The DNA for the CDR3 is TGTGCCAGCAGCCAAGTCGGCGGAAACACTGAAGCTTTCTTT.